The present entry profiles one TCR beta chain with its context. Its antigen remains unknown. Sequenced by immunoSEQ multiplex PCR; TCRdb stores in-frame clones only, minus some. The sample includes over 45,000 clones, about 89% of them seen just once. These data are taken from a study of graft-versus-host responses after intestinal transplantation. About the research overall: Every recipient underwent anti-thymocyte globulin induction, then tacrolimus and steroids for approximately three years.

This CDR3 has 13 amino acids. The V end lost 7 bases, the J end lost 1 base, and 5 bases lay between the germline ends. The V gene's germline CDR1 is LNHDA and CDR2 SQIVND (reference sequence). Study-level points and caveats: Patients with graft-donor T cell macrochimerism had high graft-versus-host to host-versus-graft clonal ratios in allografts. Declines in HvG clones occurring early post-transplant were associated with peak circulating GvH clone levels. GvH clones turned up in recipient marrow; some had shown up first in ileum or blood.

The rearrangement links TRBV19 to TRBJ2-6; D not resolved. This sequence was found in a human donor who was the organ donor for an intestinal transplant. Sequences were derived from unstimulated CD4+ T cells sorted from spleen or lymph node cells, sampled before transplant. The CDR3, as DNA: TGTGCCAGTACCCCATCTGGGGCCAACGTCCTGACTTTC. Encoded protein: CASTPSGANVLTF.